The rows below give T cell receptor beta chains drawn from one sample of a study of T-cell memory formation after mild COVID-19. Via MiXCR, TCRdb re-called the 5' RACE reads, giving one row per CDR3 protein. The sample lists about 210,000 distinct CDR3 sequences; about 11% were seen once. Material for sequencing was PBMCs or a T cell subset sorted from them (not recorded which). Receptors originate from a man aged 18 to 29 who had mild COVID-19 (a few samples of this study predate the infection). Cell type and time point are not known. CDR3s include the opening cysteine and the closing phenylalanine or tryptophan. A D gene is named only where the DNA matches it firmly. Size tells how often a clone was seen (once, few, many) or the class of an expanded clone, and some rows leave it out.

J: TRBJ1-5; D: .; V: TRBV20-1; size: many; CDR3: CSAKAGVKHQPQHF; DNA: TGCAGTGCTAAGGCGGGGGTGAAGCATCAGCCCCAGCATTTT
J: TRBJ1-1; D: .; V: TRBV6-6; size: few; CDR3: CASTDPMNTEAFF; DNA: TGTGCCAGCACCGACCCCATGAACACTGAAGCTTTCTTT
J: TRBJ1-2; D: .; V: TRBV4-1; size: .; CDR3: CASRQVGNYGYTF; DNA: TGCGCCAGCAGACAGGTCGGCAACTATGGCTACACCTTC
J: TRBJ1-1; D: .; V: TRBV29-1; size: .; CDR3: CSVEERTRAAFF; DNA: TGCAGCGTTGAAGAACGTACCCGGGCGGCTTTCTTT
J: TRBJ1-2; D: .; V: TRBV5-1; size: few; CDR3: CASSPETVNYGYTF; DNA: TGCGCCAGCAGCCCAGAGACAGTTAACTATGGCTACACCTTC
J: TRBJ2-7; D: TRBD1; V: TRBV20-1; size: few; CDR3: CSARTGQGSYEQYF; DNA: TGCAGTGCCCGTACGGGACAGGGGTCCTACGAGCAGTACTTC
J: TRBJ2-3; D: TRBD1; V: TRBV5-5; size: .; CDR3: CASSLARDRFTDTQYF; DNA: TGTGCCAGCAGCTTGGCCCGGGACAGGTTCACAGATACGCAGTATTTT
J: TRBJ2-1; D: TRBD2; V: TRBV5-1; size: few; CDR3: CASSVAGGEYNEQFF; DNA: TGCGCCAGCAGCGTAGCGGGGGGCGAGTACAATGAGCAGTTCTTC
J: TRBJ1-5; D: .; V: TRBV9; size: few; CDR3: CASSVGPDSNQPQHF; DNA: TGTGCCAGCAGCGTAGGTCCGGACAGCAATCAGCCCCAGCATTTT
J: TRBJ1-5; D: .; V: TRBV2; size: .; CDR3: CASSRLVGPQHF; DNA: TGTGCCAGCAGTCGACTTGTAGGGCCCCAGCATTTT
J: TRBJ1-2; D: .; V: TRBV7-2; size: few; CDR3: CASSLDNGDNYGYTF; DNA: TGTGCCAGCAGCTTAGACAATGGCGATAACTATGGCTACACCTTC
J: TRBJ2-1; D: .; V: TRBV9; size: .; CDR3: CASSLNIRWGEQFF; DNA: TGTGCCAGCAGCCTGAATATAAGATGGGGGGAGCAGTTCTTC
J: TRBJ2-7; D: .; V: TRBV9; size: .; CDR3: CASSVDGRTYEQYF; DNA: TGTGCCAGCAGCGTAGACGGCAGAACCTACGAGCAGTACTTC
J: TRBJ2-7; D: .; V: TRBV5-1; size: few; CDR3: CASRSTPGVYEQYF; DNA: TGCGCCAGCAGATCCACTCCGGGGGTCTACGAGCAGTACTTC
J: TRBJ1-4; D: .; V: TRBV12-3/TRBV12-4; size: few; CDR3: CASRNATTNEKLFF; DNA: TGTGCCAGCAGAAACGCCACAACTAATGAAAAACTGTTTTTT
J: TRBJ2-3; D: TRBD2; V: TRBV6-2/TRBV6-3; size: few; CDR3: CASSGGTSGADTQYF; DNA: TGTGCCAGCAGTGGCGGGACTAGTGGGGCGGATACGCAGTATTTT
J: TRBJ1-2; D: .; V: TRBV7-2; size: .; CDR3: CASSLIRDQGYTF; DNA: TGTGCCAGCAGCTTAATCAGGGACCAAGGCTACACCTTC
J: TRBJ1-2; D: .; V: TRBV28; size: .; CDR3: CASSFKNYGYTF; DNA: TGTGCCAGCAGTTTTAAGAACTATGGCTACACCTTC
J: TRBJ1-1; D: .; V: TRBV12-3/TRBV12-4; size: few; CDR3: CASSSHDRRFGPEAFF; DNA: TGTGCCAGCAGCTCCCACGACAGGCGGTTTGGGCCTGAAGCTTTCTTT
J: TRBJ2-7; D: .; V: TRBV20-1; size: many; CDR3: CSASWDSGYEQYF; DNA: TGCAGTGCTAGTTGGGACTCCGGCTACGAGCAGTACTTC
J: TRBJ2-7; D: TRBD1; V: TRBV7-2; size: many; CDR3: CASSRQGQGADEQYF; DNA: TGTGCCAGCAGTAGACAGGGACAGGGGGCTGACGAGCAGTACTTC
J: TRBJ1-1; D: .; V: TRBV7-9; size: many; CDR3: CASSPQGYKNTEAFF; DNA: TGTGCCAGCAGCCCACAGGGATATAAGAACACTGAAGCTTTCTTT
J: TRBJ2-5; D: .; V: TRBV7-8; size: many; CDR3: CASSWGETQYF; DNA: TGTGCCAGCAGCTGGGGGGAGACCCAGTACTTC
J: TRBJ2-7; D: .; V: TRBV2; size: .; CDR3: CASGLKVDSPYEQYF; DNA: TGTGCCAGCGGGCTGAAAGTGGACAGTCCCTACGAGCAGTACTTC
J: TRBJ1-1; D: TRBD1; V: TRBV7-2; size: few; CDR3: CASSTPTGGMTEAFF; DNA: TGTGCCAGCAGCACTCCGACAGGGGGTATGACTGAAGCTTTCTTT
J: TRBJ2-3; D: .; V: TRBV2; size: many; CDR3: CASTTMGTDTQYF; DNA: TGTGCCAGCACGACGATGGGCACAGATACGCAGTATTTT
J: TRBJ2-2; D: .; V: TRBV4-2; size: .; CDR3: CASSQDALTGELFF; DNA: TGTGCCAGCAGCCAAGATGCGCTCACCGGGGAGCTGTTTTTT
J: TRBJ1-2; D: TRBD1; V: TRBV20-1; size: .; CDR3: CSAGTETTILYGYTF; DNA: TGCAGTGCGGGGACAGAGACCACAATTCTTTATGGCTACACCTTC
J: TRBJ2-5; D: .; V: TRBV3-1; size: .; CDR3: CASSPSGLQETQYF; DNA: TGTGCCAGCAGCCCCTCGGGACTCCAAGAGACCCAGTACTTC
J: TRBJ1-5; D: TRBD1; V: TRBV12-3/TRBV12-4; size: .; CDR3: CASRMGQTYQPQHF; DNA: TGTGCCAGCAGGATGGGACAGACATATCAGCCCCAGCATTTT
J: TRBJ2-1; D: .; V: TRBV11-2; size: .; CDR3: CASTSPARLVDEQFF; DNA: TGTGCCAGCACCTCCCCGGCTAGGCTGGTTGATGAGCAGTTCTTC
J: TRBJ1-1; D: .; V: TRBV7-9; size: .; CDR3: CASSLGQVAEAFF; DNA: TGTGCCAGCAGCTTAGGACAGGTCGCTGAAGCTTTCTTT
J: TRBJ2-7; D: TRBD1; V: TRBV2; size: few; CDR3: CASSPDRGVSYEQYF; DNA: TGTGCCAGCAGCCCCGACAGGGGCGTTTCCTACGAGCAGTACTTC